This T cell receptor (beta chain) was sequenced in a study of cytomegalovirus exposure and HLA in healthy donors. Study background: Out of around 360 genotyped donors, 81% belonged to the Caucasian-associated ancestry cluster. General observations from the study: Later work showed greater clonal expansion in HLA-associated TCR beta chains than in equally common others. Most of the TCR beta V segments (in an earlier analysis) were productive either about 87% or about 30% of the time.

PCR amplification relied on 60 Vbeta primers (plus 13 Jbeta primers). Methods used by the authors: Per a later analysis, the number of unique TCR beta chains was approximately 73 million, of which 10 million to 11 million were shared. Method: immunoSEQ multiplex PCR; TCRdb's copy keeps in-frame clones and lacks some. The V and J calls and clone size come from that table; D and trimming were worked out from the DNA. The sample includes 35,000 to 50,000 clones, 68% of them seen just once. A word on this clone: Its antigen remains unknown.

This CDR3 has 15 residues. Trimming pared 1 base from V and 2 bases from J, leaving 12 bases between. Germline V gene lookup returns CDR1 MGHRA and CDR2 YSYEKL. This sequence was found in a middle-aged man in good health and CMV-seronegative. The source material was PBMCs. The chain uses TRBV4-1 and TRBJ2-7; perhaps TRBD1 as D (6 bases). CDR3 DNA sequence: TGCGCCAGCAGCCAAGGCGCAGGGGTCGCCTACGAGCAGTACTTC. This codes for CASSQGAGVAYEQYF.